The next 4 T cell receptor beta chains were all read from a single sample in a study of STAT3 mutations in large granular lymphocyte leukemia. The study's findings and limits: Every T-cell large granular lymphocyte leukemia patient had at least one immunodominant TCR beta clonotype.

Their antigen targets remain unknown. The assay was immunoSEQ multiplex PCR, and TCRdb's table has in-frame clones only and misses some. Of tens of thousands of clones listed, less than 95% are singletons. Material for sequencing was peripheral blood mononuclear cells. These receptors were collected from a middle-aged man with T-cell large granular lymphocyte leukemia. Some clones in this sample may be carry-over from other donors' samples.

The CDR3 region is CASKNGLEGRGSPLHF. CDR3 DNA: TGTGCCAGCAAAAACGGCCTCGAAGGGCGAGGTTCACCCCTCCACTTT. The chain employs TRBV5-4 and TRBJ1-6; D unclear. Germline CDR1 is SGHNT and CDR2 is YYREEE (reference sequence). This CDR3 comprises 16 residues. Between the trimmed V and J ends, which lost 6 bases and 9 bases, there was a span of 22 bases.

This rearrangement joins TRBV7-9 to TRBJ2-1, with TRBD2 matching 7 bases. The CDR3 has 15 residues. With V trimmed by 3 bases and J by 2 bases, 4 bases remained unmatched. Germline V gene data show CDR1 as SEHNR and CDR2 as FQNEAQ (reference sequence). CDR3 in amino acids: CASSLGRGTYNEQFF. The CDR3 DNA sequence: TGTGCCAGCAGCTTGGGGCGGGGGACCTACAATGAGCAGTTCTTC.

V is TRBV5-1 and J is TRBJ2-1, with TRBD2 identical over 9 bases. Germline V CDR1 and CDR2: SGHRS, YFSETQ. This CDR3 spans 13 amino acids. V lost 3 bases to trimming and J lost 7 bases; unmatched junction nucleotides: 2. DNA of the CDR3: TGCGCCAGCAGCTGGACTAGCGAGAATGAGCAGTTCTTC. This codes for CASSWTSENEQFF.

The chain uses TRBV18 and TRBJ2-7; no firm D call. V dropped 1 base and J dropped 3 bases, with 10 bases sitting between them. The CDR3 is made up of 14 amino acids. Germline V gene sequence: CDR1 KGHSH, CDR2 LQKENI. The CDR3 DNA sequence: TGTGCCAGCTCACCACAAGGCGGATACTACGAGCAGTACTTC. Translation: CASSPQGGYYEQYF.